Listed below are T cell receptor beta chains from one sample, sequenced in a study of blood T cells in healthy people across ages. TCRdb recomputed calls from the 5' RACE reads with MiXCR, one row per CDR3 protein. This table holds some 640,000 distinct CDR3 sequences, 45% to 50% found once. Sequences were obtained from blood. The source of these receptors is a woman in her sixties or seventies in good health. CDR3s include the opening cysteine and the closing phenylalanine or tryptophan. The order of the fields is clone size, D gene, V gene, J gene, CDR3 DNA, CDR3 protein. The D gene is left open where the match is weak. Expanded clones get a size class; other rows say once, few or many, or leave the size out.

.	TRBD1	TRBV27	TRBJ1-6	TGTGCCAGCTGCCGGGACAGGGAGTCTGATTCACCCCTCCACTTT	CASCRDRESDSPLHF
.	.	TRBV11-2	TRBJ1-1	TGTGCCAGCAGGTACAACGGGCAAGGGATCGCTGAAGCTTTCTTT	CASRYNGQGIAEAFF
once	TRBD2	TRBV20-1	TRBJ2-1	TGCAGTGCTAAGCGGGTCCCGGTACTAGCGGACAATGAGCAGTTCTTC	CSAKRVPVLADNEQFF
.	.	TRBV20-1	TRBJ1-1	TGCAGTGAAAAGGGGAACACTGAAGCTTTCTTT	CSEKGNTEAFF
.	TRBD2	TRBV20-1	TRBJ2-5	TGCAGTGCTAGAGAAGCGGGAGGGCGGTACAATGAGCAGTACTTC	CSAREAGGRYNEQYF
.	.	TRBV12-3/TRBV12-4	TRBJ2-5	TGTGCCAGCAGTTTCCACAGGCAAGAGACCCAGTACTTC	CASSFHRQETQYF
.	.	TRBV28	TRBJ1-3	TGTGCCAGCAGCCTAGTATCGGGAAACACCATATATTTT	CASSLVSGNTIYF
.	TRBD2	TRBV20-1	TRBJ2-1	TGCAGTGCTAGAGAGGACAGGGGCGGGGTGACTAGCGGGACCTACAATGAGCAGTTCTTC	CSAREDRGGVTSGTYNEQFF
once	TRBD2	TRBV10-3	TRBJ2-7	TGTGCCACAGGGAAAAGGCGACTAGCAGGCGAGCAGTACTTC	CATGKRRLAGEQYF
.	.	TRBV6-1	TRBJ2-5	TGTGCCAGCGTGAGAGGGGGGGGGCAAGAGACCCAGTACTTC	CASVRGGGQETQYF
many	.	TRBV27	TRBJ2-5	TGTGCCAGCAGACGTACCCCATCGGGCTTTCAAGAGACCCAGTACTTC	CASRRTPSGFQETQYF
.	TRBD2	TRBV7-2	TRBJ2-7	TGTGCCAGCAGGCCTGCTAGCGGGGGAGTGCCCTACGAGCAGTACTTC	CASRPASGGVPYEQYF
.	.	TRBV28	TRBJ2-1	TGTGCCAGCAGTTTCGGAGCGGCCACCTACAATGAGCAGTTCTTC	CASSFGAATYNEQFF
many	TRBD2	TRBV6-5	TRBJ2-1	TGTGCCAGCAGTGTACTAGCGGGTCACCTTGGGCACAATGAGCAGTTCTTC	CASSVLAGHLGHNEQFF
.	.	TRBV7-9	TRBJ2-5	TGTGCCAGCAGCTTCAGTAGGTCCTATCAGACCCAGTACTTC	CASSFSRSYQTQYF
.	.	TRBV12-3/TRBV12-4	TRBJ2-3	TGTGCCAGCACCCACCCCAGAGCCACAGATACGCAGTATTTT	CASTHPRATDTQYF
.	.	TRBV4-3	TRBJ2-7	TGCGCCAGCAGCCAAGTAGGGGGTGGGTTCTACGAGCAGTACTTC	CASSQVGGGFYEQYF
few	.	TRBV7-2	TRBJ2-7	TGTGCCAGCAGCTTAGTACAGGGACACGAGCAGTACTTC	CASSLVQGHEQYF
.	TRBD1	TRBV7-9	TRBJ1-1	TGTGCCAGCAGCTCACCTTTGGGGGGACAGGGGGCTGAAGCTTTCTTT	CASSSPLGGQGAEAFF
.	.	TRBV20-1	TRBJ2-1	TGCAGTGCTAGACAGGACAGCTACAATGAGCAGTTCTTC	CSARQDSYNEQFF
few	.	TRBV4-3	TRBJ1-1	TGCGCCAGCAGCCAAGATTTTGTCCGGAACACTGAAGCTTTCTTT	CASSQDFVRNTEAFF
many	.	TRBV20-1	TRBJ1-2	TGCAGTGCTAGGAACTGGGACTATGGCTACACCTTC	CSARNWDYGYTF
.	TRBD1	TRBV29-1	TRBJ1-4	TGCAGCGGGGGACAGGGGAATAATGAAAAACTGTTTTTT	CSGGQGNNEKLFF
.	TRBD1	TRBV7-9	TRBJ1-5	TGTGCCAGCAGCTCGAGGGGGGACAGTCCCAATCAGCCCCAGCATTTT	CASSSRGDSPNQPQHF
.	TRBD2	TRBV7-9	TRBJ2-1	TGTGCCAGCAGCTTAGGACTAGCTGAGCAGTTCTTC	CASSLGLAEQFF
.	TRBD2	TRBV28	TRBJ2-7	TGTGCCAGCAGGTCGGGAGGGAGTGGCGAGCAGTACTTC	CASRSGGSGEQYF
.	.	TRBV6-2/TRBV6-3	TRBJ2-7	TGTGCCAGCAGCCTAAGTGGGGTGAACCTTCCCTACGAGCAGTACTTC	CASSLSGVNLPYEQYF
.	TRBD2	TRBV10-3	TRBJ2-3	TGTGCCATCAAGCCGGGCGGGAGTGGGGCAGATACGCAGTATTTT	CAIKPGGSGADTQYF
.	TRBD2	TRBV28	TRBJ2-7	TGCGCCAGCAGGCCTATGGGACTAGCGGGAGGTGCCTACGAGCAGTACTTC	CASRPMGLAGGAYEQYF
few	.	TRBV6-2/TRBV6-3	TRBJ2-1	TGTGCCAGCAAGGGCAAGAACAATGAGCAGTTCTTC	CASKGKNNEQFF
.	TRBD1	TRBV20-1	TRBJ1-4	TGCAGTGCTAGCTCAGGGACAGTTAATGAAAAACTGTTTTTT	CSASSGTVNEKLFF
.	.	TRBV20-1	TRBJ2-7	TGCAGTGCTAGAGGGCCGATCTACGAGCAGTACTTC	CSARGPIYEQYF
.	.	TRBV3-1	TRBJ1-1	TGTGCCAGCAGCCTATACGACAGGTCTGACACTGAAGCTTTCTTT	CASSLYDRSDTEAFF
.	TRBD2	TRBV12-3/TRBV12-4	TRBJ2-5	TGTGCCAGCAGTGTAGCACTAGCGGGGAAGCAGTACTTC	CASSVALAGKQYF
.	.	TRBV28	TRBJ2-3	TGTGCCAGCAGTTTACTAAATATGGGGACAGATACGCAGTATTTT	CASSLLNMGTDTQYF
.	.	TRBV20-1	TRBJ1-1	TGCAGTGCTAGATTTGGTCCCCAGGGGAACACTGAAGCTTTCTTT	CSARFGPQGNTEAFF
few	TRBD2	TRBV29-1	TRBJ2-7	TGCAGCGTTGGGGCGGGGGGACTCCTTTCCAACGAGCAGTACTTC	CSVGAGGLLSNEQYF
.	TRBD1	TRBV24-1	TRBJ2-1	TGTGCCACCAGTGAAACAGGGACAGCACCAGCGGTGGACAATGAGCAGTTCTTC	CATSETGTAPAVDNEQFF
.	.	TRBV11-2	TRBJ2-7	TGTGCCAGCAGCTTAGGAAGCGGCGGGGTCTACGAGCAGTACTTC	CASSLGSGGVYEQYF
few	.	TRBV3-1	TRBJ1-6	TGTGCCAGCAGCCAAGATCTAGGGACGATGAATTCACCCCTCCACTTT	CASSQDLGTMNSPLHF
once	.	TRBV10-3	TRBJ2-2	TGTGCCATCAGTGACTCCAGGGGAGGTGGCGGGGAGCTGTTTTTT	CAISDSRGGGGELFF
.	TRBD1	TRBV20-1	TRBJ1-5	TGCAGTGCTAGGGGACAGCCGAATCAGCCCCAGCATTTT	CSARGQPNQPQHF
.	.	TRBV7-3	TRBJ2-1	TGTGCCAGCGGGACCGACCCTTACAATGAGCAGTTCTTC	CASGTDPYNEQFF
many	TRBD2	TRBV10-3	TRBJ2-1	TGTGCCAGTCTAGCGGGAGAAGAAGGCCGCAATGAGCAGTTCTTC	CASLAGEEGRNEQFF
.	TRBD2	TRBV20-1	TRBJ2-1	TGCAGTGCTAGCGGGGGGGCCGATGAGCAGTTCTTC	CSASGGADEQFF
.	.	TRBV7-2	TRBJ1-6	TGTGCCAGCAGTCTCGTCTTGGGCTGGGATTCACCCCTCCACTTT	CASSLVLGWDSPLHF
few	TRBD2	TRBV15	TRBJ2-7	TGTGCCACCAGTTCTACTAGCGGGAGCTCCTACGAGCAGTACTTC	CATSSTSGSSYEQYF
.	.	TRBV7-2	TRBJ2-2	TGTGCCAGCAGCTTCTTCTCAGACACCGGGGAGCTGTTTTTT	CASSFFSDTGELFF
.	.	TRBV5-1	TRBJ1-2	TGCGCCAGCAGCTTGGAGGGGAGCTTTACTAACTATGGCTACACCTTC	CASSLEGSFTNYGYTF
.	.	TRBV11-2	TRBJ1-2	TGTGCCAGCAGCTTACGCCTGGACAGCCTCGGTGGCCACACCTTC	CASSLRLDSLGGHTF
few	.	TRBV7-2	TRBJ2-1	TGTGCCAGCAGCTTAGGGGGGACTGTCAATGAGCAGTTCTTC	CASSLGGTVNEQFF
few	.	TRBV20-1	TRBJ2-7	TGCAGTGCTACCCTTAAGATCCCCCCCTACGAGCAGTACTTC	CSATLKIPPYEQYF